This T cell receptor beta chain was documented in a study of blood T cell repertoires in COVID-19 (dated by TCRdb to the early 2020s). Turning to the overall study: Collaborator samples came from the United States, Italy and Spain and covered acute and convalescent phases of COVID-19. The material from the prospective study consisted of cDNA or gDNA derived from T cells, B-cell-depleted T cells, or PBMCs. The dataset comprised deeply sampled blood TCRbeta repertoires from subjects exposed to, actively infected with, or recovered from COVID-19. The repertoires were released in a freely available public database intended as a resource for research on the immune response to SARS-CoV-2. The samples were drawn from the first 160 participants of the ongoing ImmuneRACE study and from 1,254 subjects provided by 6 global collaborators. A de-identified subject ID, COVID-19 status, age in years and sex were almost always included in the sample metadata. HLA class I and class II types, where available, came from metadata supplied by the sample provider rather than from assay-based typing.

Each collaborating institution followed its own protocols to collect whole blood in K2EDTA tubes. For TCRbeta analysis, collaborator samples were shipped as frozen whole blood, as isolated PBMCs, or as DNA extracted from either sample type. Reading from cysteine to phenylalanine, the CDR3 counts 14 amino acids. Left in the record is the CDR3 DNA by itself, 42 bases read in frame from the first base. V loses 6 bases at its end and J loses 4 bases; junction bases beyond the gene matches: 6. Per the germline V gene, SGHRS is the CDR1 and YFSETQ is the CDR2. TCRbeta CDR3 regions were amplified from genomic DNA using the immunoSEQ Assay, a bias-controlled multiplex PCR. The original pipeline was this. The number of nucleated cells in each sample was estimated from the amplification of reference gene primers within the assay. Sequence reads were collapsed and filtered to measure the absolute abundance of every unique TCRbeta CDR3 rearrangement. For each sample, productive Simpson clonality was calculated as the square root of Simpson's diversity index across productive rearrangements. Imported from immuneACCESS, the table was reduced by TCRdb to in-frame sequences with V and J called. These copies leave out some clones; in studies compared against another copy, an unresolved V gene accounts for under half, and the cause of the remainder is not known. The DNA gave D and trimming, while V, J and clone size come from that table. The sample table holds 100,000 to 150,000 clones, of which approximately 88% were seen once. The ten largest clones add up to 10% of the sample.

Remarks on this clone: Its antigen has not been determined. Per-base qualities were not stored, and no clone one base away is much larger.

Here is what the overall study found, with its caveats: The quantity of clinical and demographic metadata differed by source and by participant and was supplied without curation.

This clonotype was sampled from a man aged 50-59 years with acute or convalescent COVID-19. The source material was peripheral blood. The V and J genes are TRBV5-1 and TRBJ1-4; 7 middle bases align to TRBD1. The CDR3 reads as follows: CASKGQGVNEKLFF. The DNA sequence is TGCGCCAGCAAGGGGCAGGGGGTTAATGAAAAACTGTTTTTT.